Listed below are T cell receptor beta chains from one sample, sequenced in a study of T cell repertoires in cytomegalovirus infection. TCRdb re-called the reads through MiXCR, storing one row per CDR3 protein. The table lists under 300,000 distinct CDR3 sequences, roughly 12% of them singletons. Sequencing was done on a sample of PBMCs. All receptors derive from a human donor in good health (CMV status not recorded). Some clones in this sample may be carry-over from other donors' samples. The CDR3 runs from the conserved cysteine through the conserved F or W. The D gene is left open where the match is weak. Clone size is shown for a subset of rows, as once, few, many or a class of expanded clone.

>TRBV15|TRBJ2-3|TRBD1|15|few
TGTGCCACCAGCAGAGGGACAGGTGGCGCAGATACGCAGTATTTT
CATSRGTGGADTQYF
>TRBV12-3/TRBV12-4|TRBJ1-6|TRBD1|14|many
TGTGCCAGCAGTTTAACAGGGGGCAATTCACCCCTCCACTTT
CASSLTGGNSPLHF
>TRBV12-5|TRBJ1-2|-|13|few
TGTGCTAGTGGTTACCCTGACACGTATGGCTACACCTTC
CASGYPDTYGYTF
>TRBV27|TRBJ1-2|TRBD1|13|many
TGTGCCAGCAGTTTGCGGACAGGGCGAGGCTACACCTTC
CASSLRTGRGYTF
>TRBV19|TRBJ1-3|TRBD1|14|many
TGTGCCAGTAGTACCGGGACAGTCCGAAACACCATATATTTT
CASSTGTVRNTIYF
>TRBV7-2|TRBJ2-1|-|14|medium-sized
TGTGCCAGCAGCTTCTCAACCGCTACCAATGAGCAGTTCTTC
CASSFSTATNEQFF
>TRBV27|TRBJ1-1|TRBD1|15|-
TGTGCCAGCAGTCGGACAGGGGGCCTGGACACTGAAGCTTTCTTT
CASSRTGGLDTEAFF
>TRBV4-2|TRBJ2-1|-|17|few
TGTGCCAGCAGCCAAGGCCCTCGAGCGGACCTCTACAATGAGCAGTTCTTC
CASSQGPRADLYNEQFF
>TRBV5-1|TRBJ2-7|-|14|many
TGCGCCAGCAGCTTGACGGCAGGGCAATACGAGCAGTACTTC
CASSLTAGQYEQYF
>TRBV9|TRBJ2-3|-|13|-
TGTGCCAGCAGCGTTATGGCGACAGATACGCAGTATTTT
CASSVMATDTQYF
>TRBV5-5|TRBJ2-3|TRBD2|17|few
TGTGCCAGCAGCTTGGGAGGGACTAGCGGGAGCACAGATACGCAGTATTTT
CASSLGGTSGSTDTQYF
>TRBV19|TRBJ2-6|TRBD1|18|-
TGTGCCAGTAGTACCCGGGACAGGGCTAACTCTGGGGCCAACGTCCTGACTTTC
CASSTRDRANSGANVLTF
>TRBV5-5|TRBJ1-1|-|15|many
TGTGCCAGCAGCTTGGTAGCTATCGGAGGCACTGAAGCTTTCTTT
CASSLVAIGGTEAFF
>TRBV7-2|TRBJ2-2|-|14|many
TGTGCCAGCAGCTCCAGATCCTACACCGGGGAGCTGTTTTTT
CASSSRSYTGELFF
>TRBV7-9|TRBJ2-4|TRBD2|16|few
TGTGCCAGCAGTATCGGGAGGCCGTTAGCCAAAAACATTCAGTACTTC
CASSIGRPLAKNIQYF
>TRBV19|TRBJ1-5|-|15|few
TGTGCCAGTAGTATAGATCATCAGGGCCATCAGCCCCAGCATTTT
CASSIDHQGHQPQHF
>TRBV28|TRBJ2-3|TRBD2|17|many
TGTGCCAGCAGTTTCGAGGTAGCGGGAGGGAGGACAGATACGCAGTATTTT
CASSFEVAGGRTDTQYF
>TRBV7-2|TRBJ1-6|-|16|many
TGTGCCAGCAGCATACTAGGACAGCCCGGGGATTCACCCCTCCACTTT
CASSILGQPGDSPLHF
>TRBV10-3|TRBJ2-5|-|13|many
TGTGCCATCAGGGCGGGACGGGAAGAGACCCAGTACTTC
CAIRAGREETQYF
>TRBV20-1|TRBJ1-5|-|16|few
TGCAGTGCTAGAGATGTTTCAGGGGTTAGCAATCAGCCCCAGCATTTT
CSARDVSGVSNQPQHF
>TRBV19|TRBJ2-1|-|14|many
TGTGCCAGCCTCTCAACGGGAACCTACAATGAGCAGTTCTTC
CASLSTGTYNEQFF
>TRBV7-2|TRBJ2-2|TRBD1|14|many
TGTGCCAGCAGCCGACAGGGGAACACCGGGGAGCTGTTTTTT
CASSRQGNTGELFF
>TRBV5-1|TRBJ2-7|-|12|-
TGCGCCAGCAGCTTGGACGCCAGGGATAAACACTTC
CASSLDARDKHF
>TRBV7-3|TRBJ1-5|-|16|many
TGTGCCAGCAGCTTGTGGGGGACCTCTAGCAATCAGCCCCAGCATTTT
CASSLWGTSSNQPQHF
>TRBV28|TRBJ2-3|-|14|many
TGTGCCAGCAGTTTAACTAAGTACACAGATACGCAGTATTTT
CASSLTKYTDTQYF
>TRBV7-2|TRBJ1-1|-|14|many
TGTGCCAGCCGCCCTGGAGACGGCTACACTGAAGCTTTCTTT
CASRPGDGYTEAFF
>TRBV6-6|TRBJ2-2|TRBD1|15|-
TGTGCCAGCAGTTACTCGACAGGGCGAGCGGGGGAGCTGTTTTTT
CASSYSTGRAGELFF
>TRBV27|TRBJ1-5|-|16|many
TGTGCCAGCAGTTTATACGGGGGGGAGGGCAATCAGCCCCAGCATTTT
CASSLYGGEGNQPQHF
>TRBV7-3|TRBJ2-1|-|16|many
TGTGCCAGCAGCCCCGGTTGGTGGGAGGTCAACAATGAGCAGTTCTTC
CASSPGWWEVNNEQFF